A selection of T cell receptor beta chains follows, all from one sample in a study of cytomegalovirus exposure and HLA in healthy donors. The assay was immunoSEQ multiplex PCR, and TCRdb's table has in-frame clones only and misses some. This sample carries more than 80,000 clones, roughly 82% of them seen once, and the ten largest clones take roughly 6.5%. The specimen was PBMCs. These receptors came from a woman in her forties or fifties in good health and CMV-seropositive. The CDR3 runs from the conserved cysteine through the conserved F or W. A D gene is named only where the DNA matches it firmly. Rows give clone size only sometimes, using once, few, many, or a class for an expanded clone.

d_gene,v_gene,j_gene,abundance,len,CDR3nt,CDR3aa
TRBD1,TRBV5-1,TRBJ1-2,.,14,TGCGCCAGCAGCCGGACAGGCGATAACTATGGCTACACCTTC,CASSRTGDNYGYTF
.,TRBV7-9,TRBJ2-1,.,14,TGTGCCAGCAGCTTGGTAGCGGATTACAATGAGCAGTTCTTC,CASSLVADYNEQFF
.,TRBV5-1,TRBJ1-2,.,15,TGCGCCAGCAGCTTGGCCGGAGACAGAATCTATGGCTACACCTTC,CASSLAGDRIYGYTF
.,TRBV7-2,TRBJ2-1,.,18,TGTGCCAGCAGCTCCCAGGGGGGCGCCGTTCCCTCCTACAATGAGCAGTTCTTC,CASSSQGGAVPSYNEQFF
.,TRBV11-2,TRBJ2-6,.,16,TGTGCCAGCATCCTCCAACAGGGATCTGGGGCCAACGTCCTGACTTTC,CASILQQGSGANVLTF
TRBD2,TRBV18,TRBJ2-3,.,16,TGTGCCAGCTCGCCTACGGCTAGCGGTTTCACAGATACGCAGTATTTT,CASSPTASGFTDTQYF
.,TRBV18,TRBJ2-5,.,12,TGTGCCAGCTCACCAACTGGAGAGACCCAGTACTTC,CASSPTGETQYF
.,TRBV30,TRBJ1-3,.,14,TGTGCGGGCCATCACCTGAGCTCTGGAAACACCATATATTTT,CAGHHLSSGNTIYF
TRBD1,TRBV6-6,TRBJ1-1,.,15,TGTGCCAGCAGAACTTCCCAGGGGGTTTACACTGAAGCTTTCTTT,CASRTSQGVYTEAFF
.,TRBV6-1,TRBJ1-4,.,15,TGTGCCAGTTGGGCGGCAGGGTTAGGTAATGAAAAACTGTTTTTT,CASWAAGLGNEKLFF
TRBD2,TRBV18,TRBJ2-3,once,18,TGTGCCAGCTCACCAACGACTAGCGGGGGGGCCCACTCGGATACGCAGTATTTT,CASSPTTSGGAHSDTQYF
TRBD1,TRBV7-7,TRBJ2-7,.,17,TGTGCCAGCAGCTTAGAGTCCCGCAGGGGGATGGCCTACGAGCAGTACTTC,CASSLESRRGMAYEQYF
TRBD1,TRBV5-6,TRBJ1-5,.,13,TGTGCCAGCAGCCTACAGGGGAATCAGCCCCAGCATTTT,CASSLQGNQPQHF
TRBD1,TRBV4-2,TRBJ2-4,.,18,TGTGCCAGCAGCCAAGATCGGGGGACAGGGGGAGACAAAAACATTCAGTACTTC,CASSQDRGTGGDKNIQYF
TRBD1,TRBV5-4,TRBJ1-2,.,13,TGTGCCAGCAGCTCCGTCCCGGGACAGGAGGGAGTCTTC,CASSSVPGQEGVF
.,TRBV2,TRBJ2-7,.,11,TGTGCCAGCAGTGAATATCACGAGCAGTACTTC,CASSEYHEQYF
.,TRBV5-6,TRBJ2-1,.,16,TGCGCCAGCAGCCCAAGGGGGACACAAGCCTACAATGAGCAGTTCTTC,CASSPRGTQAYNEQFF
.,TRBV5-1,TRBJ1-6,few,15,TGCGCCAGCAGCTTGGATCTTAGCCAGAATTCACCCCTCCACTTT,CASSLDLSQNSPLHF